The clone carrying this T cell receptor (beta chain) was seen ten or more times. Germline values: CDR1 SGHRS, CDR2 YFSETQ. V lost 0 bases to trimming and J lost 0 bases, with 4 bases between them. The CDR3 runs to 14 residues. Library preparation (for TCRbeta) was performed with unique molecular identifiers. Using its own MiXCR run on the PCR reads, TCRdb lists one record per CDR3 protein. The table includes 200,000 to 300,000 distinct CDR3 sequences, approximately 12% detected once. The record originates from a study of T-cell reconstitution after alpha-beta-depleted transplantation in children. The V and J genes are TRBV5-1 and TRBJ2-1; D is ambiguous. This receptor was obtained from a human donor who donated a stem cell graft to a child with acute lymphoblastic leukemia. The material sequenced was PBMCs from the stem cell graft donor, taken from the stem cell graft. The CDR3 DNA sequence: TGCGCCAGCAGCTTGGACAGCTCCTACAATGAGCAGTTCTTC. Its protein is CASSLDSSYNEQFF.